One sample yielded the 19 T cell receptor beta chains listed below, sequenced in a study of blood T cell repertoires in COVID-19. TCRdb's table, derived via immunoSEQ multiplex PCR, lists solely in-frame clones and lacks some. The repertoire has some 150,000 clones, 85% of them found once; the top ten carry about 3%. Material: peripheral blood. These receptors all come from a woman between 40 and 55 years old with active or convalescent COVID-19.

The J gene is TRBJ2-6, the V gene TRBV28, with 7 bases that match TRBD1. The CDR3 spans 13 residues. Germline CDR1 is MDHEN and CDR2 is SYDVKM. Unmatched junction bases numbered 5, after V lost 5 bases and J lost 10 bases. Here the CDR3 reads CASSMTGRNVLTF. In DNA, the CDR3 is TGTGCCAGCAGTATGACAGGGAGAAACGTCCTGACTTTC.

This chain uses TRBV6-5 with TRBJ1-4, with a tentative D call TRBD1 (6 bases). The CDR3 is 15 residues long. Trimming pared 7 bases from V and 3 bases from J, leaving 15 bases between. Germline V gene sequence: CDR1 MNHEY, CDR2 SVGAGI. The CDR3 bases are TGTGCCAGCACCTTAGGGGGGGGGTCTAATGAAAAACTGTTTTTT. Its translation is CASTLGGGSNEKLFF.

V usage is TRBV4-3 and J usage is TRBJ2-2, with TRBD2 matching over 9 bases. This CDR3 comprises 18 residues. V gave up 0 bases and J gave up 4 bases; unmatched junction bases: 9. Germline values: CDR1 LGHNA, CDR2 YSLEER. The CDR3 sequence is CASSQEGGLAGTTGELFF. As DNA, the CDR3 is TGCGCCAGCAGCCAAGAGGGGGGGCTAGCGGGAACCACCGGGGAGCTGTTTTTT.

The chain has TRBV11-2 and TRBJ1-2; no clear D gene. The CDR3 loop spans 13 amino acids. The germline gives CDR1 SGHAT, CDR2 FQNNGV. Deletions cut 5 bases from V and 5 bases from J, with 12 bases between. CDR3 amino acids: CASSPSGEYGYTF. The CDR3 DNA follows: TGTGCCAGCAGCCCCAGTGGGGAGTATGGCTACACCTTC.

This clone was picked up a small number of times. Other DNA sequences from this sample encode an identical CDR3 as well. V gene TRBV5-1 combines with J gene TRBJ1-1; perhaps TRBD1 as D (6 bases). The CDR3 loop spans 14 amino acids. CDR1 and CDR2 from the germline V gene are SGHRS and YFSETQ. V lost 3 bases and J 1 base, leaving 10 bases between the germline ends. The CDR3: CASSWGRRNTEAFF. CDR3 nucleotide sequence: TGCGCCAGCAGCTGGGGGCGGAGGAACACTGAAGCTTTCTTT.

The chain carries TRBV10-3 and TRBJ1-1; 7 nucleotides match TRBD1. The CDR3 consists of 16 residues. With 7 bases clipped from V and 0 bases from J, the junction kept 11 bases outside the gene matches. Germline-derived CDR1 and CDR2 are ENHRY and SYGVKD. The CDR3, as DNA: TGTGCCATCACTGCCGGGACAGCTACTATGAACACTGAAGCTTTCTTT. This encodes CAITAGTATMNTEAFF.

This sequence joins TRBV27 and TRBJ1-1; 9 bases are shared with TRBD1. The CDR3 is 13 amino acids. Per the germline V gene, CDR1 is MNHEY and CDR2 is SMNVEV (reference sequence). V lost 8 bases and J lost 1; bases outside the gene matches: 2. The CDR3 reads CASLQGANTEAFF. The CDR3 DNA reads TGTGCCAGCCTACAGGGGGCGAACACTGAAGCTTTCTTT.

The chain joins TRBV9 to TRBJ1-2; no clear D. CDR1 is SGDLS, CDR2 YYNGEE, per germline. Trimming took 0 bases from V and 1 from J, leaving 10 bases between them. The CDR3 is 15 amino acids. The CDR3 loop reads CASSVAHSINYGYTF. The DNA for the CDR3 is TGTGCCAGCAGCGTAGCCCACAGCATTAACTATGGCTACACCTTC.

The chain carries TRBV2 and TRBJ1-2, with D possibly TRBD1 on 5 matching bases. This CDR3 is 13 amino acids long. Trimming pared 8 bases from V and 2 bases from J, leaving 12 bases between. Looked up from germline, CDR1 is SNHLY and CDR2 is FYNNEI. CDR3 DNA: TGTGCCAGCTGGGCAGGGAAGAACTATGGCTACACCTTC. Translating it yields CASWAGKNYGYTF.

This clone was counted many times. The chain couples TRBV11-3 to TRBJ2-6; possible D gene TRBD2, 5 bases. Germline V gives CDR1 SGHNT, CDR2 YENEEA. The V gene lost 0 bases and the J gene lost 0 bases, with 12 bases spanning the gap. The CDR3 extends over 18 amino acids. The CDR3 nucleotides read TGTGCCAGCAGCTTAGATCACCCGGGGAGCTCTGGGGCCAACGTCCTGACTTTC. This codes for CASSLDHPGSSGANVLTF.

J is TRBJ2-1 and V is TRBV5-4; TRBD2 agrees at 8 bases. CDR3 length: 15 residues. Trimming took 0 bases from V and 3 from J; bases not matched to a gene: 2. Germline V gives CDR1 SGHNT, CDR2 YYREEE (reference sequence). The CDR3 coding sequence is TGTGCCAGCAGCTTGGCGGCGGGAGGCTACAATGAGCAGTTCTTC. Translation: CASSLAAGGYNEQFF.

The rearrangement joins TRBV6-6 to TRBJ1-5; TRBD1 matches 10 bases. Germline lookup yields CDR1 MNHNY and CDR2 SVGAGI (reference sequence). The CDR3 loop spans 19 amino acids. V gave up 5 bases and J gave up 0 bases; unmatched junction bases: 13. The CDR3 is CASSHRGTGVPISNQPQHF. The CDR3 region has the DNA TGTGCCAGCAGTCACCGGGGGACAGGGGTTCCCATTAGCAATCAGCCCCAGCATTTT.

V gene TRBV28 combines with J gene TRBJ1-1; weak D call: TRBD1 (6 bases). V was trimmed by 5 bases and J by 9 bases, leaving 16 bases between them. There are 13 residues in the CDR3. Germline V lookup: CDR1 MDHEN, CDR2 SYDVKM. The CDR3 is CASSRHRDLQAFF. The CDR3 DNA sequence: TGTGCCAGCAGTCGACACAGGGATCTCCAAGCTTTCTTT.

This clone was detected only once. The chain uses TRBV6-2 or TRBV6-3 and TRBJ2-5; possible D gene TRBD2, 6 bases. Trimming removed 2 bases at V and 5 bases at J, with 9 bases between. CDR1 and CDR2 from the germline V gene are MNHEY and SVGEGT. The CDR3 loop spans 13 amino acids. The CDR3: CASSYGGVETQYF. The CDR3 coding sequence is TGTGCCAGCAGTTACGGCGGGGTGGAGACCCAGTACTTC.

The V gene is TRBV7-2, the J gene TRBJ2-1; maybe TRBD2 (6 bases). From germline, CDR1 is SGHTA and CDR2 FQGNSA. The CDR3 is made up of 15 amino acids. Trimming cost V 3 bases and J 3 bases, with 12 bases left between them. Here the CDR3 reads CASSFGSGVYNEQFF. The CDR3 nucleotides read TGTGCCAGCAGCTTCGGTAGCGGTGTCTACAATGAGCAGTTCTTC.

This sequence joins TRBV5-1 and TRBJ2-7; D gene ambiguous. Per the germline V gene, CDR1 is SGHRS and CDR2 is YFSETQ. The CDR3 extends over 16 amino acids. V dropped 4 bases and J dropped 6 bases, with 23 bases sitting between them. The CDR3 protein is CASSPLPPDTVSEQYF. CDR3 nucleotides: TGCGCCAGCAGCCCCCTACCACCCGACACTGTGTCCGAGCAGTACTTC. Full variable domain (remainder filled in from reference TRBV5-1 and TRBJ2-7): KAGVTQTPRYLIKTRGQQVTLSCSPISGHRSVSWYQQTPGQGLQFLFEYFSETQRNKGNFPGRFSGRQFSNSRSEMNVSTLELGDSALYLCASSPLPPDTVSEQYFGPGTRLTVT.

J is TRBJ1-1 and V is TRBV21-1; the D call TRBD1 from the table was never checked on the DNA. TRBV21-1 is a recognized pseudogene. The CDR3 has 19 amino acids. This CDR3 is CASSKVRDRGQGMNTEAFF. CDR3 DNA sequence: TGTGCCAGCAGCAAAGTTAGGGACAGGGGGCAGGGGATGAACACTGAAGCTTTCTTT.

V is TRBV19 and J is TRBJ1-1; D call uncertain. V lost 9 bases and J 0 bases, leaving 17 bases between the germline ends. Germline assignment: CDR1 LNHDA and CDR2 SQIVND (reference sequence). CDR3 size: 15 residues. The CDR3 loop is CASRDGGRMNTEAFF. As DNA, the CDR3 is TGTGCCAGCCGCGACGGAGGCAGAATGAACACTGAAGCTTTCTTT.

This chain connects TRBV28 to TRBJ1-1, with a possible D match to TRBD1 (6 bases). V was trimmed by 6 bases and J by 0 bases, leaving 20 bases between them. The CDR3 is 17 amino acids. Per the germline V gene, CDR1 is MDHEN and CDR2 is SYDVKM. The CDR3 protein is CASRSGTRGLLNTEAFF. The CDR3 DNA follows: TGTGCCAGCAGGTCCGGGACCAGGGGCCTACTGAACACTGAAGCTTTCTTT.